The sequence of this T cell receptor (beta chain) was determined in a study of PD-L1 blockade in urothelial cancer. Germline V CDR1 and CDR2: SGHVS, FNYEAQ. The CDR3 is 14 residues long. Trimming at V came to 5 bases and at J to 5 bases, leaving 7 bases not matched to a gene. Repertoires were generated with immunoSEQ multiplex PCR, while TCRdb's copy carries only in-frame clones and drops some. The profile shows 35,000 to 55,000 clones, roughly four fifths of them singletons. The chain carries TRBV7-6 and TRBJ2-5; 8 bases line up with TRBD2. The sample consisted of PBMCs, taken around atezolizumab (anti-PD-L1) treatment. The sequence was collected from a man aged 65 to 85 with urothelial cancer. The DNA for the CDR3 is TGTGCCAGCAGCCCCTGGACTAGCCGGGAGACCCAGTACTTC. Translated: CASSPWTSRETQYF.